This entry lists 12 T cell receptor beta chains sequenced from one sample in a study of beta chain features in type 1 diabetes. Overall study findings and caveats: Type 1 diabetes patients showed a moderate but significant shortening of TCRB CDR3s in all four CD4+ subsets.

Their antigens are not known. Reverse transcription of all isolated RNA meant that expressed TCRB transcripts were sequenced. Libraries were prepared by immunoSEQ multiplex PCR; TCRdb keeps only in-frame clonotypes and omits some of them. This sample has hundreds of thousands of clones, with over 13% found just once. Material for sequencing was naive CD4+ T cells from blood. These TCRs come from a man aged 18-30 years with type 1 diabetes.

The V and J genes are TRBV28 and TRBJ2-3, with 11 bases matching TRBD2. The CDR3 consists of 15 residues. Per germline, CDR1 MDHEN and CDR2 SYDVKM. V shed 6 bases and J 10 bases; nucleotides not matched to a gene: 12. The DNA for the CDR3 is TGTGCCAGCAGGCCTCATCTAGCGGGGGGAAGTGCGCAGTATTTT. It yields the protein CASRPHLAGGSAQYF.

The CDR3, as DNA: TGTGCCAGCAGCTTAGACTATTACAATGAGCAGTTCTTC. Amino acids: CASSLDYYNEQFF. This sequence joins TRBV11-1 and TRBJ2-1; D call uncertain. Trimming stripped 1 base from V and 4 bases from J, with 5 bases between. Germline CDR1 is SGHAT and CDR2 is FQDESV (reference sequence). The CDR3 is 13 residues long.

The genes are TRBV4-1 and TRBJ1-5; TRBD1 agrees at 8 bases. With 1 base clipped from V and 5 bases from J, the junction kept 1 base outside the gene matches. The CDR3 is 14 residues long. Germline assignment: CDR1 MGHRA and CDR2 YSYEKL. DNA of the CDR3: TGCGCCAGCAGCCAAGCAGGGGGCGATCAGCCCCAGCATTTT. Residues: CASSQAGGDQPQHF.

This clone was found a few times. This chain uses TRBV10-3 with TRBJ2-6; D perhaps matches TRBD1 (5 bases). Germline CDR1 is ENHRY and CDR2 is SYGVKD. V was shortened by 10 bases and J by 0 bases, with 10 bases between the two germline ends. The CDR3 consists of 14 residues. CDR3 sequence: CATQGTSGANVLTF. The CDR3 nucleotides are TGTGCCACCCAGGGAACCTCTGGGGCCAACGTCCTGACTTTC.

A few counts support this clone. This chain joins TRBV7-9 and TRBJ2-1; D may be TRBD1 (6 bases). The ends were cut back, 3 bases at V and 4 bases at J, with 13 bases in the middle. CDR1 SEHNR and CDR2 FQNEAQ come from the germline V gene (reference sequence). The CDR3 has 15 residues. The CDR3 nucleotides are TGTGCCAGCAGCTTCCGGGACACCGAATACAATGAGCAGTTCTTC. Its protein product is CASSFRDTEYNEQFF.

This clone was observed a few times. V is TRBV29-1 and J is TRBJ2-1, with 13 bases aligning to TRBD2. CDR1 and CDR2 from the germline V gene are SQVTM and ANQGSEA. The CDR3 consists of 15 residues. J was trimmed by 2 bases and V by 6 bases; bases with no gene match: 4. CDR3 in amino acids: CSVPGLAGPYNEQFF. The CDR3 region has the DNA TGCAGCGTCCCGGGACTAGCGGGACCCTACAATGAGCAGTTCTTC.

V usage is TRBV2 and J usage is TRBJ2-5; D is undetermined. Germline V gives CDR1 SNHLY, CDR2 FYNNEI. V was pared by 5 bases and J by 4 bases, with 11 bases between. The CDR3 runs to 13 residues. DNA for the CDR3: TGTGCCAGCAGTCGAGACCTGAGAGAGACCCAGTACTTC. Amino acids: CASSRDLRETQYF.

A remark on this clone: The junction departs from germline at one end; a sequencing error may be responsible. The rearrangement links TRBV7-7 to TRBJ2-5; 10 bases align to TRBD2. In germline, CDR1 is SSHAT, CDR2 FNYEAQ (reference sequence). The CDR3 sequence is 14 residues long. CDR3: CASSGGAVQETQYF. Here the CDR3 DNA reads TGTGCTAGCAGCGGGGGGGCCGTACAAGAGACCCAGTACTTC. Together with reference TRBV7-7 and TRBJ2-5, the CDR3 gives the full variable domain: GAGVSQSPRYKVTKRGQDVTLRCDPISSHATLYWYQQALGQGPEFLTYFNYEAQPDKSGLPSDRFSAERPEGSISTLTIQRTEQRDSAMYRCASSGGAVQETQYFGPGTRLLVL.

The table lists this clone with a count of one. The chain joins TRBV7-3 to TRBJ2-7; D not resolved. The V end was cut by 5 bases, the J end by 1 base, with 9 bases between. This CDR3 is built from 13 residues. CDR1 is SGHTA, CDR2 FQGTGA, per germline. CDR3 amino acids: CASSESRSYEQYF. The CDR3 nucleotides are TGTGCCAGCAGCGAAAGTAGGTCCTACGAGCAGTACTTC.

This clone was counted once. The chain couples TRBV27 to TRBJ2-1, with D possibly being TRBD2 (6 bases). This CDR3 contains 15 residues. CDR1 is MNHEY and CDR2 is SMNVEV in the germline V gene (reference sequence). Trimming took off 0 bases at V and 9 bases at J, with 15 bases between the two ends. The CDR3, as DNA: TGTGCCAGCAGTTTATCGGGACTCCCGAAGGGTGAGCAGTTCTTC. Its translation: CASSLSGLPKGEQFF.

This clone was picked up a small number of times. The chain employs TRBV7-9 and TRBJ1-1, with no clear D. The V gene's germline CDR1 is SEHNR and CDR2 FQNEAQ (reference sequence). The CDR3 has 16 residues. Deletions cut 5 bases from V and 4 bases from J, with 20 bases between. The CDR3 region is CASSRLGKAGGTEAFF. Here the CDR3 DNA reads TGTGCCAGCAGCCGCCTGGGAAAGGCGGGTGGCACTGAAGCTTTCTTT.

This clone was recorded a few times. The rearrangement links TRBV5-1 to TRBJ2-3; D possibly uses TRBD1 or TRBD2 (7 bases each). The CDR3 contains 14 residues. CDR1 SGHRS and CDR2 YFSETQ come from the germline V gene. Trimming took off 7 bases at V and 4 bases at J, with 16 bases between the two ends. The CDR3 DNA follows: TGCGCCAGCGCCCAGGGGGGGCAGGCAGATACGCAGTATTTT. Protein: CASAQGGQADTQYF.